The 14 T cell receptor beta chains below were found in one sample sequenced in a study of control samples from healthy donors and cancer patients. Sequenced by immunoSEQ multiplex PCR; TCRdb stores in-frame clones only, minus some. The sample lists around 80,000 clones, more than 70% occurring once. Sequencing was performed on blood. Every receptor here comes from a man in his fifties in good health.

The CDR3 here is CASSLPPGQGINTEAFF. The CDR3 DNA reads TGTGCCAGCAGTTTACCCCCGGGACAGGGGATAAACACTGAAGCTTTCTTT. The chain uses TRBV27 and TRBJ1-1; 10 nucleotides agree with TRBD1. V was pared by 2 bases and J by 2 bases, with 8 bases of the junction left unmatched. Germline assignment: CDR1 MNHEY and CDR2 SMNVEV (reference sequence). The CDR3 extends over 17 amino acids.

V usage is TRBV6-1 and J usage is TRBJ1-2; possibly TRBD1 for D (5 bases). V lost 2 bases, J lost 2 bases, and 15 bases lay in between. This CDR3 is 16 amino acids long. Germline values: CDR1 MNHNS, CDR2 SASEGT. CDR3 DNA: TGTGCCAGCAGTGAACCTGGGACGGATAAGAACTATGGCTACACCTTC. Residues: CASSEPGTDKNYGYTF.

This clone was counted at least ten times. V is TRBV5-1 and J is TRBJ1-2, with D possibly TRBD1 on 6 matching bases. Per the germline V gene, CDR1 is SGHRS and CDR2 is YFSETQ. Trimming pared 4 bases from V and 2 bases from J, leaving 12 bases between. The CDR3 extends over 14 amino acids. The CDR3, as DNA: TGCGCCAGCAGCCCGGACAGACTGAACTATGGCTACACCTTC. Amino acid sequence: CASSPDRLNYGYTF.

The chain is built from TRBV11-1 and TRBJ1-1; D not resolved. V lost 2 bases, J lost 5 bases, and 18 bases lay in between. This CDR3 is 16 amino acids long. CDR1 is SGHAT and CDR2 is FQDESV in the germline V gene (reference sequence). CDR3 nucleotides: TGTGCCAGCAGCTTACGAGATTCCCTCACACCGACTGAAGCTTTCTTT. It is translated as CASSLRDSLTPTEAFF. The whole variable domain, remainder taken from reference TRBV11-1 and TRBJ1-1, is EAEVAQSPRYKITEKSQAVAFWCDPISGHATLYWYRQILGQGPELLVQFQDESVVDDSQLPKDRFSAERLKGVDSTLKIQPAELGDSAMYLCASSLRDSLTPTEAFFGQGTRLTVV.

The chain joins TRBV5-1 to TRBJ1-1; TRBD1 aligns across 8 bases. Germline V gives CDR1 SGHRS, CDR2 YFSETQ. The CDR3 contains 14 residues. The V gene end was trimmed by 5 bases and the J gene end by 5 bases; junction bases not matched to a gene: 8. CDR3 amino acids: CASSDQGAVTEAFF. The CDR3 nucleotides read TGCGCCAGCAGTGATCAGGGGGCGGTAACTGAAGCTTTCTTT.

The CDR3 here is CASSLGTGGMSNEKLFF. CDR3 bases: TGTGCCAGCAGCTTGGGGACGGGAGGAATGTCTAATGAAAAACTGTTTTTT. The V call is TRBV11-3, the J call TRBJ1-4, with D possibly being TRBD1 (5 bases). The CDR3 length is 17 residues. V lost 3 bases and J 3 bases, leaving 17 bases between the germline ends. In germline, CDR1 is SGHNT, CDR2 YENEEA.

The CDR3 DNA sequence: TGCGCCAGCAGCTTGGGGACATCCCAAGAGACCCAGTACTTC. It specifies CASSLGTSQETQYF. The V and J genes are TRBV5-1 and TRBJ2-5; a weak D match, TRBD1 (5 bases). There are 14 residues in the CDR3. CDR1 and CDR2 (germline): SGHRS, YFSETQ. The V end lost 0 bases, the J end lost 1 base, and 7 bases lay between the germline ends.

V is TRBV7-3 and J is TRBJ2-2; 7 bases are a match to TRBD2. This CDR3 is built from 15 residues. The V and J ends lost 2 bases and 0 bases, in that order; junction bases with no gene match: 0. Germline CDR1 SGHTA, CDR2 FQGTGA. For the CDR3, the DNA is TGTGCCAGCAGCTTAGCGGGAGCGAACACCGGGGAGCTGTTTTTT. It is translated as CASSLAGANTGELFF.

V is TRBV24-1 and J is TRBJ2-1; the match to TRBD1 covers 10 bases. Looked up from germline, CDR1 is KGHDR and CDR2 is SFDVKD. The length of the CDR3 is 19 residues. V lost 1 base and J lost 9; bases outside the gene matches: 17. CDR3 residues: CATSDFRDRGLGVRFEQFF. In DNA form, the CDR3 reads TGTGCCACCAGTGATTTTAGGGACAGGGGATTAGGGGTTAGGTTTGAGCAGTTCTTC.

The genes are TRBV27 and TRBJ1-5, with TRBD1 identical over 7 bases. The V gene end was trimmed by 6 bases and the J gene end by 16 bases; junction bases not matched to a gene: 18. This CDR3 comprises 14 residues. Per the germline V gene, CDR1 is MNHEY and CDR2 is SMNVEV (reference sequence). CDR3 DNA sequence: TGTGCCAGCAGGGACCGTGGAACCGGGACAGAGTTTCATTTT. Protein product: CASRDRGTGTEFHF.

This clone was observed a few times. CDR3: CASSLTGPGEKLFF. The CDR3 DNA follows: TGCGCCAGCAGCTTGACAGGGCCAGGCGAAAAACTGTTTTTT. The V and J genes are TRBV5-1 and TRBJ1-4, with TRBD1 as a possible D gene (6 bases). Germline values: CDR1 SGHRS, CDR2 YFSETQ. CDR3 length equals 14 residues. The V gene lost 1 base and the J gene lost 8 bases, with 12 bases spanning the gap.

The V call is TRBV28, the J call TRBJ1-6; D remains unclear. Trimming took 3 bases from V and 5 from J, leaving 8 bases between them. Germline values: CDR1 MDHEN, CDR2 SYDVKM. The CDR3 is 14 residues long. Here the CDR3 DNA reads TGTGCCAGCAGTTTGTTGGGGAATAATTCACCCCTCCACTTT. This gives the protein CASSLLGNNSPLHF.

This chain links TRBV20-1 with TRBJ2-1; D is unresolved. The CDR3 extends over 11 amino acids. Germline values: CDR1 DFQATT, CDR2 SNEGSKA (reference sequence). The V end was cut by 4 bases, the J end by 9 bases, with 10 bases between. In nucleotides, the CDR3 is TGCAGTGCTATAGACTTGGCTGAGCAGTTCTTC. Its protein is CSAIDLAEQFF.

The chain links TRBV12-3 or TRBV12-4 to TRBJ2-5, with D hard to call. The CDR3 has 12 residues. The germline V and J ends were trimmed by 6 bases and 5 bases, with 10 bases remaining between them. This CDR3 reads CASSQWGETQYF. The CDR3 nucleotides are TGTGCCAGCAGCCAATGGGGTGAGACCCAGTACTTC.